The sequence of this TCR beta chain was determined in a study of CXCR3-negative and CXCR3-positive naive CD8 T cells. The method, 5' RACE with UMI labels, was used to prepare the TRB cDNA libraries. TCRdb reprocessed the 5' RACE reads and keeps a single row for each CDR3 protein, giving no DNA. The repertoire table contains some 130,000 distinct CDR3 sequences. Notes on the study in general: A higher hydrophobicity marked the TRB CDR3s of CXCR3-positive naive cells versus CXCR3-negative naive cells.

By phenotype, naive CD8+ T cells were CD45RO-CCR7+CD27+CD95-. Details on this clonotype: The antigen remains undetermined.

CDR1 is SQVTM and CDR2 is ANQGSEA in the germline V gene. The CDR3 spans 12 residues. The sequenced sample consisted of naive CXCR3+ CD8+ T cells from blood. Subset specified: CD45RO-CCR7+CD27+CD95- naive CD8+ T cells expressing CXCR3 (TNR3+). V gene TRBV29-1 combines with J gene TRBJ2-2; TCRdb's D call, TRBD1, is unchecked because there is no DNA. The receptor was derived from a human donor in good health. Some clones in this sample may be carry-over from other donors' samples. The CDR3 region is CSILGGPGELFF.